One TCR beta chain is described in this entry. Patients in Seattle were enrolled during active infection, then followed longitudinally. These data belong to a study of blood T cell repertoires in COVID-19. Study details: Both acute and convalescent COVID-19 samples were obtained from the United States, Italy and Spain.

This CDR3 is built from 12 residues. Germline V lookup: CDR1 SGHDN, CDR2 FVKESK. V lost 4 bases to trimming and J lost 6 bases; unmatched junction nucleotides: 1. Original handling: How many nucleated cells were present was estimated from reference gene primer amplification. Sequencing used immunoSEQ multiplex PCR; TCRdb keeps in-frame clones, though not all of them. V and J calls and clone size are as listed in that table; D and trimming were resolved from the DNA. Found here are approximately 200,000 clones, around four fifths of them singletons; the top ten hold roughly 10%. The genes are TRBV14 and TRBJ1-2; 8 bases fit TRBD1. The sequenced sample consisted of peripheral blood. This TCR derives from a woman aged 80 or older with COVID-19, enrolled during active disease. CDR3 DNA sequence: TGTGCCAGCAGCCCGACAGGGGATGGCTACACCTTC. This gives the protein CASSPTGDGYTF.